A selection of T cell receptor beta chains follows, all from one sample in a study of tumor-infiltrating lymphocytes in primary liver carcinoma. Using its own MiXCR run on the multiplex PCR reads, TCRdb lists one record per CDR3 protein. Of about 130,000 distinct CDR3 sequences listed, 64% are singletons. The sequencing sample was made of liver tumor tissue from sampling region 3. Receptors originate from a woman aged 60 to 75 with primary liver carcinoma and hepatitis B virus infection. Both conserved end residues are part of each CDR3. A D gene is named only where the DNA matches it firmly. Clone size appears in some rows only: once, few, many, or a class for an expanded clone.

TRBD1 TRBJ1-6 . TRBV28 TGTGCCAGCAGAGACAGGGCCCCCCTCCACTTT CASRDRAPLHF
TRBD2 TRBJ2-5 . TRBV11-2 TGTACCAGCAGCCATGGACTAGGAGAGACCCAGTACTTC CTSSHGLGETQYF
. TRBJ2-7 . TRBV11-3 TGTGCCAACAGCCCGAACCCTGGAGCGGCCTACGAGCAGTACTTC CANSPNPGAAYEQYF
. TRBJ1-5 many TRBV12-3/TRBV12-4 TGTGCCAGCAGTTTGGCGACAGAAAATCAGCCCCAGCATTTT CASSLATENQPQHF
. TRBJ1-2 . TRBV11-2 TGTGCCAGCAACTTCCCTGGGGTCCGTGACTACATCTTC CASNFPGVRDYIF
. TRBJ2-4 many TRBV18 TGTGCCAGCTCACCTACTGGGGGCAACATTCAGTACTTC CASSPTGGNIQYF
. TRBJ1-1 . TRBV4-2 TGTGCCAGCAGTCGTACATGGGATAACACTGAGGCTTTCTTT CASSRTWDNTEAFF
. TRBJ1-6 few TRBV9 TGTGCCAGCAGCCTGAGCTCCTATAATTCACCCCTCCACTTT CASSLSSYNSPLHF
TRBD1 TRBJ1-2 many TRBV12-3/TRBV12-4 TGTGCCAGCAGTACCTCATACCCGGGACAGGGGCTCTATGGCTACACCTTC CASSTSYPGQGLYGYTF
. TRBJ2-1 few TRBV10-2 TGCGCCAGCCGTGACGTTCGAGGATGGCCCAATGAGCAGTTCTTC CASRDVRGWPNEQFF
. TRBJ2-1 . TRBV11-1 TGTGCCAGCAATCGGGAAGGGAGGACTAATGTGCAGTTCTTC CASNREGRTNVQFF
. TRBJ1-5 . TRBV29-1 TGCAGCGTTGAAAAACAGGATGCCAATCAGCCCAAGCATTTT CSVEKQDANQPKHF
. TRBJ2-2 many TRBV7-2 TGTGCCAGCAGCTTAGAAGTTCACGGGGAGCTGTTTTTT CASSLEVHGELFF
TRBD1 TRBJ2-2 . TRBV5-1 TGCGCCGGCGGGACAGGTCACGGGGAGCTGTTTTTT CAGGTGHGELFF
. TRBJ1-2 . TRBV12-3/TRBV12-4 TGTGCCAGCAGTTTAACATCCGGGTTCCTCTATGGCTACAACTTC CASSLTSGFLYGYNF
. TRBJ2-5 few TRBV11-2 TGTGCCAGCAGCTTAGATCTCCTGGGATTAGGGGGGGAAGAGACCCAGTACTTC CASSLDLLGLGGEETQYF
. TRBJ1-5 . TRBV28 TGTGCCAGCAGCAACCTCCTCTCTTTGGCCGTTAATCAGTCCCAGCATTTT CASSNLLSLAVNQSQHF
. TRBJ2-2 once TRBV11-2 TGTACCAGCAGCTTAGCCCGACAGCCCTCCGCGAACACCGGGGAGCTGTTTTTT CTSSLARQPSANTGELFF
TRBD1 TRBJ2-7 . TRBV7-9 TGTGCCTGCAGCTCACAGGGGTTCTCTTACGAGCAGTACTTC CACSSQGFSYEQYF
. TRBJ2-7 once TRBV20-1 TGCAGTGCTAGAGTGACGATACTTACCTGCGATCAGTACTTC CSARVTILTCDQYF
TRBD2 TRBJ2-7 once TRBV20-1 TGCAGTGCCCGACGGGGACTAGCGGGAAGGTACGAGCAGTACTTC CSARRGLAGRYEQYF
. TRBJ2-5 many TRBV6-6 TGTGCCAGCAAAAAAGGGGCGGTTCGAGAGACCCAGTACTTC CASKKGAVRETQYF
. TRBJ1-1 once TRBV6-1 TGTGCCAGCAGTGAGGTCCGTGGTAACACTGAAGCTCTCTTT CASSEVRGNTEALF
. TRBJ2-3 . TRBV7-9 TGTGTCAGCAGCTTAGGGCTGGGAGGCACAGATACGCAGTATTTT CVSSLGLGGTDTQYF
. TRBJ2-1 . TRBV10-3 TGTGCCATCAGTGAAAGGCTAGCGAGAGGGAATTCCTACAATGAGCAGTTCTTC CAISERLARGNSYNEQFF
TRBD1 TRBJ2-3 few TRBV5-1 TGCGCCAGCAGCCCGAGGGGGCGTATAGATACGCAGTATTTT CASSPRGRIDTQYF
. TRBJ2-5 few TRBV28 TGTGCCAGCAGTTTATGGGCAGGGATTATGGAGACCCAGTACTTC CASSLWAGIMETQYF
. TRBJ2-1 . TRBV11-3 TGTGCCAGCAGCCCACAAGCGGGTGCTAGTTACAATGAGCAGATCTTC CASSPQAGASYNEQIF
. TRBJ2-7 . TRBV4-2 TGTGCCAGCAGCCAAGGCCCGGGGTCGATCTACGAGCAGTACTTC CASSQGPGSIYEQYF
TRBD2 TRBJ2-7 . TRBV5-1 TGCGCCAACAGCTTGCTATGGGACTATTACGGGCAGTACTTC CANSLLWDYYGQYF
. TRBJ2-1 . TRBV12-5 TGTGCTAGTGCCGCACCGGGAGAGGGTACACTCTACAGCGAGCAGTTCTTC CASAAPGEGTLYSEQFF
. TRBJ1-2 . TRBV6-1 TGTGCCAGCAGTCGGGACTTCTGTGGCTACACGTTC CASSRDFCGYTF
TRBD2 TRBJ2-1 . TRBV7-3 TGTGCCAGCAGCCTTCCTAGCGGGAACAATGAGCAGTTCTTC CASSLPSGNNEQFF
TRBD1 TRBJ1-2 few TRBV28 TGTGCCGGCACCCTTTTACAGGGGTCTGGCTATGGCTACACCTTC CAGTLLQGSGYGYTF
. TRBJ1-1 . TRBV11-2 TGTACCAGCGGCTCCTTAATTCGGACGGGGGGGGTCATGAACACTGAAGCTTTCTTC CTSGSLIRTGGVMNTEAFF
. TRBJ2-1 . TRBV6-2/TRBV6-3 TGTGCCAGCAGTCTTACTAGCCTCCTATACAATGAGCTGTTCTTC CASSLTSLLYNELFF
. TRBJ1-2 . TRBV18 TGTGCCAGCTCACAGGGCAGAGACTATGGCTACACCTTC CASSQGRDYGYTF
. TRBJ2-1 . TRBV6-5 TGTGCCAGCAGTTTACAGGGACAATTAAACAATGAGCAGTTCTTC CASSLQGQLNNEQFF
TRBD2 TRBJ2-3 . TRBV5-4 TGTGCCAGTAGCCTGAGCGGGAGGGGTGGGACAGATGCGCAGTATTTT CASSLSGRGGTDAQYF
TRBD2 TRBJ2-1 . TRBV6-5 TGTGCTAGCACTCCCCCGACGGGAGGACTCGATCAGTTCTTC CASTPPTGGLDQFF
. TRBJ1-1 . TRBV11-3 TGTGCCGGCAGCTCCGGGGGGGTGAACACTGAAGCCTTATTT CAGSSGGVNTEALF
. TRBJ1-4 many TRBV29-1 TGCAGCGTTGGCGGTCGTAACAGTAATGAAAAACTGTTTTTT CSVGGRNSNEKLFF
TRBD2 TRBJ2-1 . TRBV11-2 TGTGCCAGTAGCCTGTGGACTAGCGGGTTGGAAAATGAGCAGTTCTTC CASSLWTSGLENEQFF
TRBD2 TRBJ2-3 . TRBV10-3 TGTGCCATCAGTGAGCCCGGACTAGCGGGAGGGCCGGGTGCGGATACGCAGTATTTT CAISEPGLAGGPGADTQYF
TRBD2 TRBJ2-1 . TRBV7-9 TGTACCAGCAGACGCTTAACTAGCGGGAGGCCCAATGAGCAGTTCTTC CTSRRLTSGRPNEQFF
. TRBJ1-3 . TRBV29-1 TGCAGCGCAACTCCCGGGGCAGCTAGCTCTGGAAACGCCATATATTTT CSATPGAASSGNAIYF
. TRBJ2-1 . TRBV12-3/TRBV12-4 TGTGCCAGCAGTCTTGGAGGGACAGCTTACAATGAGCGGTTCTTC CASSLGGTAYNERFF
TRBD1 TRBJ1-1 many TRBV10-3 TGTGCCATCAGACAGGGGACCACTGAAGCTTTCTTT CAIRQGTTEAFF
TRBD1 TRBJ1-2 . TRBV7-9 TGTGCCGGCAGCTCCCGAGGGACAGATAACTATGGCTACACCTTC CAGSSRGTDNYGYTF
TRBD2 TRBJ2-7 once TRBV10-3 TGTGCCATCAGTGGTTCGGACGGGGACTACGTGCAGTACTTC CAISGSDGDYVQYF